These T cell receptor beta chains were read from a single sample in a study of blood T cell repertoires in COVID-19. Assay used: immunoSEQ multiplex PCR; TCRdb lists only in-frame clones, some missing. The sample carries about 140,000 clones, approximately 81% recorded once. The source material was peripheral blood. The receptors come from a human donor with acute or convalescent COVID-19. The donor label of this sample is uncertain. Each CDR3 is given with its conserved first and last residue. A D gene is named only where the DNA matches it firmly. The size field is filled for only some rows; it gives once, few, many or a size class.

cdr3_length,clone_size,d_call,j_call,v_call,cdr3_nt,cdr3_aa
12,-,-,TRBJ2-1,TRBV7-8,TGTGCCAGCAGCCTGACTCTCAATGAGCAGTTCTTC,CASSLTLNEQFF
14,-,-,TRBJ2-5,TRBV28,TGTGCCAGCAGTTATGGGACTCGGCCCCGAGGCCAGTACTTC,CASSYGTRPRGQYF
15,few,TRBD2,TRBJ2-5,TRBV4-2,TGTGCCAGCAGCCAAGTTTCTGGGCGGGGGGAGACCCAGTACTTC,CASSQVSGRGETQYF
11,-,-,TRBJ2-1,TRBV5-3,TGTGCCAGAAGCAAAAGAGATGAGCAGTTCTTC,CARSKRDEQFF
15,-,-,TRBJ1-2,TRBV21-1,TGTGCCAGCAGCAAAGTGGGACAGCAATTATATGGCTACACCTTC,CASSKVGQQLYGYTF
14,-,TRBD2,TRBJ2-3,TRBV19,TGTGCCAGTAGTATAGTTGCGGGAGCAGATACGCAGTATTTT,CASSIVAGADTQYF
13,-,TRBD1,TRBJ1-6,TRBV30,TGTGCCTGGACACAGGGGCCACATTCACCCCTCCACTTT,CAWTQGPHSPLHF
13,-,-,TRBJ1-2,TRBV27,TGTGCCAGCAGTTTACAGGGCAACTATGGCTACACCTTC,CASSLQGNYGYTF
19,-,TRBD2,TRBJ2-3,TRBV11-3,TGTGCCAGCAGCTTATCGATAAGACTAGCGGGGGGAGGCACAGATACGCAGTATTTT,CASSLSIRLAGGGTDTQYF
11,-,TRBD1,TRBJ1-2,TRBV29-1,TGCAGCGTTGAGACAGGGTATGGCTACACCTTC,CSVETGYGYTF
16,-,TRBD1,TRBJ2-5,TRBV4-2,TGTGCCAGCAGCCAAGGGGGCCAGGACAGGGTCGAGACCCAGTACTTC,CASSQGGQDRVETQYF
15,-,-,TRBJ1-4,TRBV6-2/TRBV6-3,TGTGCCAGCAGTTACTCGGGCCAGGATGATGAAAAACTGTTTTTT,CASSYSGQDDEKLFF
12,-,-,TRBJ1-2,TRBV29-1,TGCAGCGTTGAAATCGCCAGGGCTGGCTACACCTTC,CSVEIARAGYTF
15,-,-,TRBJ1-5,TRBV24-1,TGTGCCACCAGTGAGGGCAGGGGCTATATTCAGCCCCAGCATTTT,CATSEGRGYIQPQHF
19,-,TRBD1,TRBJ2-6,TRBV3-1/TRBV3-2,TGTGCCAGCAGCCAAGCGGGGACAGCTTTCTTCTCTGGGGCCAACGTCCTGACTTTC,CASSQAGTAFFSGANVLTF
19,-,TRBD2,TRBJ2-1,TRBV24-1,TGTGCCACCAGTGATGCCGGACTAGCGGGCCGGGGCTCCTACAATGAGCAGTTCTTC,CATSDAGLAGRGSYNEQFF
16,once,TRBD1,TRBJ1-2,TRBV6-5,TGTGCCAGCAGTTCCGGGACAGGAGGGGCTAACTATGGCTACACCTTC,CASSSGTGGANYGYTF
14,-,TRBD1,TRBJ1-4,TRBV2,TGTGCCAGCATTTCAACAGGGGGCCGTGAAAAACTGTTTTTT,CASISTGGREKLFF
13,-,-,TRBJ1-5,TRBV5-1,TGCGCCAGCAGCGCCAGGGAGGGTCAGCCCCAGCATTTT,CASSAREGQPQHF
15,-,-,TRBJ2-6,TRBV9,TGTGCCAGCAGCCAAGGCACAGCTGGGGCCAACGTCCTGACTTTC,CASSQGTAGANVLTF
14,-,TRBD1,TRBJ1-2,TRBV5-1,TGCGCCAGCAGCTTTGGGGACAGTACCTATGGCTACACCTTC,CASSFGDSTYGYTF
16,-,-,TRBJ1-6,TRBV2,TGTGCCAGCACGGGGACGGGGGGGACCTATAATTCACCCCTCCACTTT,CASTGTGGTYNSPLHF
14,-,TRBD1,TRBJ1-2,TRBV24-1,TGTGCCACCAGTGACGGGACAGCAACCTATGGCTACACCTTC,CATSDGTATYGYTF